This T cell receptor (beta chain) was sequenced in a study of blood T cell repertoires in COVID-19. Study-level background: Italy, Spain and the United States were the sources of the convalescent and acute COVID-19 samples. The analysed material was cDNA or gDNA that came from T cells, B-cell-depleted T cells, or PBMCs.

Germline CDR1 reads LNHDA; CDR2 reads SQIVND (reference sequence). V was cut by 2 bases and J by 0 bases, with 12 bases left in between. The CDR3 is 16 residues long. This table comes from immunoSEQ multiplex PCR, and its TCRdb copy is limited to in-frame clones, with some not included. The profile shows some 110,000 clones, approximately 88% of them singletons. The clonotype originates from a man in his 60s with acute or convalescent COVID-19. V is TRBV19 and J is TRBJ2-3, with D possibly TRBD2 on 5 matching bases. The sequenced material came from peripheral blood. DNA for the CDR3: TGTGCCAGTAGTATATGGGCGGGTCGGAGCACAGATACGCAGTATTTT. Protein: CASSIWAGRSTDTQYF.